Listed below are T cell receptor beta chains from one sample, sequenced in a study of beta chain features in type 1 diabetes. Produced via immunoSEQ multiplex PCR; TCRdb's table is partial and in-frame only. The data contain hundreds of thousands of clones, about an eighth of them singletons. The sequencing input was naive CD4+ T cells from blood. These receptors were collected from a man aged 18 to 29 with type 1 diabetes. The CDR3 runs from the conserved cysteine through the conserved F or W. The D gene is left open where the match is weak. Rows give clone size only sometimes, using once, few, many, or a class for an expanded clone.

TRBV30	12	.	.	TRBJ1-2	TGTGCCTGGAGGCCAGGGGTCGGTGGCTACACCTTC	CAWRPGVGGYTF
TRBV9	15	.	.	TRBJ1-5	TGTGCCAGCAGCGTAGCAGGGATGGGCAATCAGCCCCAGCATTTT	CASSVAGMGNQPQHF
TRBV4-1	15	few	.	TRBJ1-5	TGCGCCAGCAGCCTGGCCGACAGGCGAAATCAGCCCCAGCATTTT	CASSLADRRNQPQHF
TRBV29-1	15	.	TRBD1	TRBJ2-3	TGCAGCGTTGCGGGACAGGCAAGCGGCACAGATACGCAGTATTTT	CSVAGQASGTDTQYF
TRBV19	16	.	.	TRBJ1-4	TGTGCCAGTAGTCCTCCCACAGGGTCGGCTAATGAAAAACTGTTTTTT	CASSPPTGSANEKLFF
TRBV7-7	12	.	.	TRBJ1-1	TGTGCTAGCAGCTTAGAAGAGGAAAAAGCTTTCTTT	CASSLEEEKAFF
TRBV7-3	16	.	TRBD2	TRBJ2-1	TGTGCCAGCAGCTTAAGCAGTAGCGGGGCCCACAATGAGCAGTTCTTC	CASSLSSSGAHNEQFF
TRBV6-1	15	.	TRBD1	TRBJ2-2	TGTGCCAGCACCGAAGGACAGGTTGCCACCGGGGAGCTGTTTTTT	CASTEGQVATGELFF
TRBV30	13	few	.	TRBJ2-7	TGTGCCTGGAGTGTACAAGAGCTCTACGAGCAGTACTTC	CAWSVQELYEQYF
TRBV11-1	15	few	.	TRBJ1-2	TGTGCCAGCAGCCTCTTGACGGGGGGAAGCTATGGCTACACCTTC	CASSLLTGGSYGYTF
TRBV7-2	14	.	TRBD2	TRBJ2-1	TGTGCCAGCAGCTTGGGCGGGGGGAACAATGAGCAGTTCTTC	CASSLGGGNNEQFF
TRBV5-1	15	.	TRBD1	TRBJ1-1	TGCGCCAGCAGCGTATTGGACAGGGGTAACACTGAAGCTTTCTTT	CASSVLDRGNTEAFF
TRBV30	13	.	.	TRBJ2-3	TGTGCCTGGAGTGTACGATTCGGGGATACGCAGTATTTT	CAWSVRFGDTQYF
TRBV10-3	15	few	TRBD1	TRBJ1-5	TGTGCCATCAGTGAGGGTCCGGGACAGAATCAGCCCCAGCATTTT	CAISEGPGQNQPQHF
TRBV30	13	.	.	TRBJ2-2	TGTGCCTGGAGTGTAATCACTCCCGGGGAGCTGTTTTTT	CAWSVITPGELFF
TRBV5-4	15	few	.	TRBJ1-2	TGTGCCAGCAGCCCAGCCGGGAGGGGTCTCCTTGGCTACACCTTC	CASSPAGRGLLGYTF
TRBV7-2	15	few	.	TRBJ2-3	TGTGCCAGCAGCCCGAGGACAAGCCGCACAGATACGCAGTATTTT	CASSPRTSRTDTQYF
TRBV4-2	13	.	.	TRBJ1-1	TGTGCCAGCAGCCAAGAAGCAGCGGGTGAAGCTTTCTTT	CASSQEAAGEAFF
TRBV30	14	few	.	TRBJ1-1	TGTGCCTGGAGTGTACCAGGAGGAAGCACTGAAGCTTTCTTT	CAWSVPGGSTEAFF
TRBV5-1	16	few	.	TRBJ1-1	TGCGCCAGCAGCTTGGCGGACAGTCCTAGGGGCACTGAAGCTTTCTTT	CASSLADSPRGTEAFF
TRBV30	11	many	.	TRBJ2-3	TGTGCCTGGGGGGAAGGGGATACGCAGTATTTT	CAWGEGDTQYF
TRBV30	12	few	.	TRBJ1-2	TGTGCCTGGAAGCCGTCGGGCTATGGCTACACCTTC	CAWKPSGYGYTF
TRBV18	12	.	.	TRBJ1-2	TGTGCCAGCTCACCAAGCAACTATGGCTACACCTTC	CASSPSNYGYTF
TRBV5-4	13	once	.	TRBJ1-2	TGTGCCAGCAGCTTGGCAGAGAACTATGGCTACACCTTC	CASSLAENYGYTF
TRBV30	14	.	.	TRBJ1-5	TGTGCCTGCACATCAGGGATTAGCAATCAGCCCCAGCATTTT	CACTSGISNQPQHF
TRBV18	14	.	TRBD2	TRBJ2-5	TGTGCCAGCTCCCCACGGGGGGGCCAAGAGACCCAGTACTTC	CASSPRGGQETQYF
TRBV30	14	.	.	TRBJ1-1	TGTGCCTGGAGTACAGGGATAATAAACACTGAAGCTTTCTTT	CAWSTGIINTEAFF
TRBV5-1	15	.	.	TRBJ2-1	TGCGCCAGCAGCTTGAGGATGAGCTCCTACAATGAGCAGTTCTTC	CASSLRMSSYNEQFF
TRBV5-1	14	.	TRBD1	TRBJ1-1	TGCGCCAGCAGCTCGGACAGGGGGAACACTGAAGCTTTCTTT	CASSSDRGNTEAFF
TRBV28	14	.	TRBD1	TRBJ2-7	TGTGCCAGCAGGACCGGGACAGCCGCCTACGAGCAGTACTTC	CASRTGTAAYEQYF
TRBV14	11	.	.	TRBJ2-7	TGTGCCAGCAGCCAGGGAGAGGAGCAGTACTTC	CASSQGEEQYF
TRBV29-1	12	.	.	TRBJ2-3	TGCAGCGTGGGCAGGGTAGGAGATACGCAGTATTTT	CSVGRVGDTQYF
TRBV7-2	15	.	TRBD2	TRBJ2-1	TGTGCCAGCAGCTTTAGCGGGGGGGTATACAATGAGCAGTTCTTC	CASSFSGGVYNEQFF
TRBV18	14	.	TRBD1	TRBJ2-3	TGTGCCAGCTCACCACAGGGGGCCACAGATACGCAGTATTTT	CASSPQGATDTQYF
TRBV2	16	few	.	TRBJ1-5	TGTGCCAGCAGTCTGGGGTTCGATTCGAGCAATCAGCCCCAGCATTTT	CASSLGFDSSNQPQHF
TRBV5-6	17	few	TRBD1	TRBJ1-5	TGTGCCAGCAGCTTGGCCCGATCCGGGACAGGGGCTCAGCCCCAGCATTTT	CASSLARSGTGAQPQHF
TRBV5-4	19	.	TRBD1	TRBJ2-6	TGTGCCAGCAGCGGATTACAGGGGGCCGCGTTCTCTGGGGCCAACGTCCTGACTTTC	CASSGLQGAAFSGANVLTF
TRBV2	12	few	.	TRBJ1-1	TGTGCCAGCAGTGCGGACGACACTGAAGCTTTCTTT	CASSADDTEAFF
TRBV9	14	.	.	TRBJ1-1	TGTGCCAGCAGCGTAGTTCAGAGCCACACTGAAGCTTTCTTT	CASSVVQSHTEAFF
TRBV19	16	few	.	TRBJ2-1	TGTGCCAGTAGTCGGGGGACACCCTACATTTACAATGAGCAGTTCTTC	CASSRGTPYIYNEQFF
TRBV5-4	15	.	TRBD1	TRBJ2-3	TGTGCCAGCAGATCCGGGACAGCTAGCACAGATACGCAGTATTTT	CASRSGTASTDTQYF
TRBV5-1	14	.	.	TRBJ1-1	TGCGCCAGCAGCTCGGACAGAGCCAACACTGAAGCTTTCTTT	CASSSDRANTEAFF
TRBV27	15	.	TRBD1	TRBJ1-4	TGTGCCAGCAGTGGGGACAGAGCAACTAATGAAAAACTGTTTTTT	CASSGDRATNEKLFF
TRBV7-6	15	.	TRBD1	TRBJ2-7	TGTGCCAGCAGCTTAGGTCCGGGACAGCGTTCCGAGCAGTACTTC	CASSLGPGQRSEQYF
TRBV30	17	few	TRBD2	TRBJ2-1	TGTGCCTGGAGTGTACTATGGCTAGCGGGGGAAGGGTATGAGCAGTTCTTC	CAWSVLWLAGEGYEQFF
TRBV5-1	15	few	TRBD2	TRBJ2-2	TGCGCCAGCAGCGCGGGAGATAAGAACACCGGGGAGCTGTTTTTT	CASSAGDKNTGELFF
TRBV25-1	13	.	.	TRBJ1-6	TGTGCCAGCAGGGGGGGGCCAAATTCACCCCTCCACTTT	CASRGGPNSPLHF
TRBV9	18	.	TRBD2	TRBJ2-1	TGTGCCAGCAGCGTAGGCCTAGCGGGTGCGAGCTCCTACAATGAGCAGTTCTTC	CASSVGLAGASSYNEQFF
TRBV4-1	16	few	TRBD2	TRBJ2-1	TGCGCCAGCAGCCAAGGGACTAGCGGGCGCTACAATGAGCAGTTCTTC	CASSQGTSGRYNEQFF
TRBV30	16	.	.	TRBJ1-6	TGTGCCTGGAGTTTCCCATGGGCAGGGGATAATTCACCCCTCCACTTT	CAWSFPWAGDNSPLHF
TRBV7-9	14	few	TRBD1	TRBJ1-1	TGTGCCAGCAGCCGGGACAGACAGAACACTGAAGCTTTCTTT	CASSRDRQNTEAFF
TRBV13	14	.	.	TRBJ1-6	TGTGCCAGCAGCTTCGGACCTGATAATTCACCCCTCCACTTT	CASSFGPDNSPLHF
TRBV18	15	few	TRBD1	TRBJ1-5	TGTGCCAGCTCATCTTACAGGGGGCCCAATCAGCCCCAGCATTTT	CASSSYRGPNQPQHF
TRBV10-2	13	.	.	TRBJ2-7	TGCGCCAGCAGTGAGTCAGGGCGCTACGAGCAGTACTTC	CASSESGRYEQYF